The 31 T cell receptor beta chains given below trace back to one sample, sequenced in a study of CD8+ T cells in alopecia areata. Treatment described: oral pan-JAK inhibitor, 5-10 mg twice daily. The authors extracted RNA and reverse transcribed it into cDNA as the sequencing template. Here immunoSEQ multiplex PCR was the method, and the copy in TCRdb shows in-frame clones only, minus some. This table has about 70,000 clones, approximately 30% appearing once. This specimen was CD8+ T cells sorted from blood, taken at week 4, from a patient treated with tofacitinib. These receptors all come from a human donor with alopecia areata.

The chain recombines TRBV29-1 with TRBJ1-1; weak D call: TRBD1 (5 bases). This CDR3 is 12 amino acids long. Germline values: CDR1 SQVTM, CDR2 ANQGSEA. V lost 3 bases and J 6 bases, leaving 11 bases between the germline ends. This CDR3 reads CSVEGDRPEAFF. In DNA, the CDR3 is TGCAGCGTTGAGGGGGACCGTCCTGAAGCTTTCTTT.

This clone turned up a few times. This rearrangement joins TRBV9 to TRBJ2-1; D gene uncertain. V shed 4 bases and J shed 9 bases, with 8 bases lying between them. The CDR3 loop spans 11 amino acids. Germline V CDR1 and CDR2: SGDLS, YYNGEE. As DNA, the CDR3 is TGTGCCAGCAGCTCAATGAGTGAGCAGTTCTTC. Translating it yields CASSSMSEQFF. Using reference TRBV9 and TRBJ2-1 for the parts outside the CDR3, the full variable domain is DSGVTQTPKHLITATGQRVTLRCSPRSGDLSVYWYQQSLDQGLQFLIQYYNGEERAKGNILERFSAQQFPDLHSELNLSSLELGDSALYFCASSSMSEQFFGPGTRLTVL.

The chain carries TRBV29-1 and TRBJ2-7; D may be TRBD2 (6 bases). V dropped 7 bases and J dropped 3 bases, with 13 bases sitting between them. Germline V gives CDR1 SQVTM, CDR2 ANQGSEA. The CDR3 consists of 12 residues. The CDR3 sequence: CSARDFGYEQYF. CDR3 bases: TGCAGCGCCCGGGACTTCGGCTACGAGCAGTACTTC.

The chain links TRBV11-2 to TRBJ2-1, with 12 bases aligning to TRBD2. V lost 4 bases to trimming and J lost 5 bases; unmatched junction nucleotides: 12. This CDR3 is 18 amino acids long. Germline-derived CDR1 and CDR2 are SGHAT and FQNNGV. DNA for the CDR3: TGTGCCAGCAGCTACATCCCGCGACTAGCGGGAGTTGACAATGAGCAGTTCTTC. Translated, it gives CASSYIPRLAGVDNEQFF.

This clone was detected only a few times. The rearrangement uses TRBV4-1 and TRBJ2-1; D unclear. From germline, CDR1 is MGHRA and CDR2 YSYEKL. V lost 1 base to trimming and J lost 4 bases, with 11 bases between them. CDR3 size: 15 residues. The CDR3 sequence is CASSQVKSAYNEQFF. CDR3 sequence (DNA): TGCGCCAGCAGCCAAGTGAAATCAGCTTACAATGAGCAGTTCTTC.

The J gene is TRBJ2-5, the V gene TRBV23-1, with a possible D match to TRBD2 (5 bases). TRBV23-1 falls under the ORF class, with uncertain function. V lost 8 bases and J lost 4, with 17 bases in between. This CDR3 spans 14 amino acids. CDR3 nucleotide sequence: TGCGCCAGCGGCCAGTCCGGCAGCGGAGAGACCCAGTACTTC. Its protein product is CASGQSGSGETQYF.

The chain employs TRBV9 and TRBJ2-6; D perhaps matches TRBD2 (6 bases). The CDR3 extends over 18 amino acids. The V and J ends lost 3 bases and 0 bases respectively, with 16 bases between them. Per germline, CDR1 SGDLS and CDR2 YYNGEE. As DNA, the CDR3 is TGTGCCAGCAGCGCGAACGGGGGAGACCCCTCTGGGGCCAACGTCCTGACTTTC. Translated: CASSANGGDPSGANVLTF.

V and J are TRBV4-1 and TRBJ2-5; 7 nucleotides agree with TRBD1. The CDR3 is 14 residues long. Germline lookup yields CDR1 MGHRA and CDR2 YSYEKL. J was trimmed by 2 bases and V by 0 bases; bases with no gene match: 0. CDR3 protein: CASSQDRGQETQYF. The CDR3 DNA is TGCGCCAGCAGCCAAGACAGGGGGCAAGAGACCCAGTACTTC.

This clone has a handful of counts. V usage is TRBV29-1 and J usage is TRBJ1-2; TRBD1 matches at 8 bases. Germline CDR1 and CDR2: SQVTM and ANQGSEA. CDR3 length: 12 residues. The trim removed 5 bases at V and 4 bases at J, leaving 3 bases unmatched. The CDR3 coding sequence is TGCAGCGTTATGGACAGGGCCTATGGCTACACCTTC. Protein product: CSVMDRAYGYTF.

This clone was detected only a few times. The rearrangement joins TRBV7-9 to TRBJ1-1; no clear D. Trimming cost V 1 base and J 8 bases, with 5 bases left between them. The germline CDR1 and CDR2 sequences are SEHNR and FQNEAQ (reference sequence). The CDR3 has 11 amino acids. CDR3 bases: TGTGCCAGCAGCTTAGAGAGCGAAGCTTTCTTT. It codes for CASSLESEAFF.

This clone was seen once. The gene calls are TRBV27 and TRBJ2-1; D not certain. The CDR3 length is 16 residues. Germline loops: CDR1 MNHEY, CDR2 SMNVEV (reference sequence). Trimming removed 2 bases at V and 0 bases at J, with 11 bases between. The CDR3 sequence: CASSLKTRSSYNEQFF. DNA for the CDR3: TGTGCCAGCAGTTTAAAGACCAGAAGCTCCTACAATGAGCAGTTCTTC.

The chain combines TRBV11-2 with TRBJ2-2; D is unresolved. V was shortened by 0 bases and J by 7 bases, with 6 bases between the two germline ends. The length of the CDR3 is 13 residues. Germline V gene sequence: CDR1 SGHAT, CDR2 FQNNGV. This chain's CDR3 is CASSLEIHGELFF. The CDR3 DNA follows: TGTGCCAGCAGCTTAGAGATACACGGGGAGCTGTTTTTT.

CDR3 protein: CASSHLSYEQYF. For the CDR3, the DNA is TGTGCCAGCAGTCATTTATCCTACGAGCAGTACTTC. V and J are TRBV7-9 and TRBJ2-7; D unresolved. The germline CDR1 and CDR2 sequences are SEHNR and FQNEAQ (reference sequence). Trimming pared 6 bases from V and 1 base from J, leaving 7 bases between. The CDR3 is 12 amino acids.

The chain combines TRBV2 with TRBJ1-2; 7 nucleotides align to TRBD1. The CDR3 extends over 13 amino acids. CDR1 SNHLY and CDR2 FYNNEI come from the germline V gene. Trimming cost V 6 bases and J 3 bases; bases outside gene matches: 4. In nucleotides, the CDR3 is TGTGCCAGCAGGGGGACAGCCCACTATGGCTACACCTTC. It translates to CASRGTAHYGYTF.

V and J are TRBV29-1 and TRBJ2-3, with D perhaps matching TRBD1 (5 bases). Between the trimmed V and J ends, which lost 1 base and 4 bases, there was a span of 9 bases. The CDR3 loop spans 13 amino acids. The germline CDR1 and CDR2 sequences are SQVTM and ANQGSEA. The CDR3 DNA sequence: TGCAGCGTTGAAGGGGGCGCGGCAGATACGCAGTATTTT. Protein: CSVEGGAADTQYF.

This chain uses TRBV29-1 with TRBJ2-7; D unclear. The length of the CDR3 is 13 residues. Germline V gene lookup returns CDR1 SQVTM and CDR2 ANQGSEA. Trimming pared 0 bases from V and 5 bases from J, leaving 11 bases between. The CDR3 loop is CSVEDLRSNEQYF. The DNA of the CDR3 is TGCAGCGTTGAAGATCTGAGGTCTAACGAGCAGTACTTC.

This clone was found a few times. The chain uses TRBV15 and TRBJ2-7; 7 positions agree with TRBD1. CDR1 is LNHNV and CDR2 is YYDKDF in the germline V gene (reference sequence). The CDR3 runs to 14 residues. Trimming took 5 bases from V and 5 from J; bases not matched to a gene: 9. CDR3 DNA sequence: TGTGCCACCAGCGGAAGACAGGGATCCGACGAGCAGTACTTC. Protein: CATSGRQGSDEQYF.

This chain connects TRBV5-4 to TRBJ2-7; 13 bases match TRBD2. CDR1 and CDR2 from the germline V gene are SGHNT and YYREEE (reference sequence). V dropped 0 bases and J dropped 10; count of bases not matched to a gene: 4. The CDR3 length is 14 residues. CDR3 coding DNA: TGTGCCAGCAGCTTGGCTACTAGCGGGAGGGGCCAGTACTTC. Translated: CASSLATSGRGQYF. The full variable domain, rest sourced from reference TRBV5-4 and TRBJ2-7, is ETGVTQSPTHLIKTRGQQVTLRCSSQSGHNTVSWYQQALGQGPQFIFQYYREEENGRGNFPPRFSGLQFPNYSSELNVNALELDDSALYLCASSLATSGRGQYFGPGTRLTVT.

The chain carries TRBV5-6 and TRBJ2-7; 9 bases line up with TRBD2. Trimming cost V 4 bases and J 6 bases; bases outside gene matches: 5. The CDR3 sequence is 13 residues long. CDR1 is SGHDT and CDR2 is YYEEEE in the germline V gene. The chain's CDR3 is CASSVGTSFEQYF. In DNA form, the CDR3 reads TGTGCCAGCAGCGTGGGGACTAGCTTCGAGCAGTACTTC.

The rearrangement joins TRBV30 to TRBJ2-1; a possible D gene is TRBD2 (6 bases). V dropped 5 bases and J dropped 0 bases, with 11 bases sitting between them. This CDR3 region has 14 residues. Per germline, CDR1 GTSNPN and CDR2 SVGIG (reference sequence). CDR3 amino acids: CAWYGGSSYNEQFF. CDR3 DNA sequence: TGTGCCTGGTATGGGGGGAGCTCCTACAATGAGCAGTTCTTC.

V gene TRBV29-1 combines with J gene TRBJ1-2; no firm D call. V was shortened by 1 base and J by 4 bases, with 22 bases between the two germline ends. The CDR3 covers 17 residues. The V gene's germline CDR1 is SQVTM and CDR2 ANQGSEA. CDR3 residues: CSVEVFGRSSAGYGYTF. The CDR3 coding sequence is TGCAGCGTTGAAGTTTTTGGGCGATCTTCTGCGGGCTATGGCTACACCTTC.

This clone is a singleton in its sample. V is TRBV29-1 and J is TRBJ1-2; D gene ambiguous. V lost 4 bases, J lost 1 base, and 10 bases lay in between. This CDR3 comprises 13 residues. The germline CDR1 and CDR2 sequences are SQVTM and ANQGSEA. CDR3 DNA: TGCAGCGTTGTTGGCTCGGATAACTATGGCTACACCTTC. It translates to CSVVGSDNYGYTF.

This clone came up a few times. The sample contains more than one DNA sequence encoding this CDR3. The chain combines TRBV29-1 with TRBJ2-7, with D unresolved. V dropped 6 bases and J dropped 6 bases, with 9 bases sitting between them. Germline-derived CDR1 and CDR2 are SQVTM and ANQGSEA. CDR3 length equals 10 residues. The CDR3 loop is CSVLLGEQYF. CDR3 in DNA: TGCAGCGTCCTCTTAGGCGAGCAGTACTTC.

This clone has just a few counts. The CDR3 sequence is CSVGTSGSWEQYF. The CDR3 bases are TGCAGCGTGGGGACTAGCGGGAGCTGGGAGCAGTACTTC. The chain carries TRBV29-1 and TRBJ2-7; TRBD2 matches 14 bases. This CDR3 comprises 13 residues. In germline, CDR1 is SQVTM, CDR2 ANQGSEA. The junction had 5 bases not matched to a gene; V was cut back by 6 bases and J by 7 bases.

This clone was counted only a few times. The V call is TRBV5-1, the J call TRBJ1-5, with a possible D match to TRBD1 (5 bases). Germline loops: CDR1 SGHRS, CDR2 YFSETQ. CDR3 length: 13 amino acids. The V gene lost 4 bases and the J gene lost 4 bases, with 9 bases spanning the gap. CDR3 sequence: CASSQGFNQPQHF. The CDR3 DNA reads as TGCGCCAGCAGCCAGGGATTTAATCAGCCCCAGCATTTT.

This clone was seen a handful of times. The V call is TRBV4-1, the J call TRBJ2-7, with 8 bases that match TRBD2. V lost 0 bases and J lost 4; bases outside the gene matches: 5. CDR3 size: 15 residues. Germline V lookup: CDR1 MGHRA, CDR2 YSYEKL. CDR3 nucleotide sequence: TGCGCCAGCAGCCAAGAAGCAGCGGGAGATTACGAGCAGTACTTC. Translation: CASSQEAAGDYEQYF.

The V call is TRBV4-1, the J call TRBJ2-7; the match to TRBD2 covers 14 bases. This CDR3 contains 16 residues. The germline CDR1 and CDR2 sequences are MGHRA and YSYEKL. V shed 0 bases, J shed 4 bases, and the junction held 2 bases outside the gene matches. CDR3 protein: CASSQDGTSGRYEQYF. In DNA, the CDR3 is TGCGCCAGCAGCCAAGATGGGACTAGCGGGAGATACGAGCAGTACTTC.

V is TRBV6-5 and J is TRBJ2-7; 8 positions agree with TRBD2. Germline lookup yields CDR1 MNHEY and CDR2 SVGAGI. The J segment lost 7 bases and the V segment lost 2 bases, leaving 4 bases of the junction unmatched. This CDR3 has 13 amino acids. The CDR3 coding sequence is TGTGCCAGCAGTTACGCAGGGACTAGAGAGCAGTACTTC. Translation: CASSYAGTREQYF.

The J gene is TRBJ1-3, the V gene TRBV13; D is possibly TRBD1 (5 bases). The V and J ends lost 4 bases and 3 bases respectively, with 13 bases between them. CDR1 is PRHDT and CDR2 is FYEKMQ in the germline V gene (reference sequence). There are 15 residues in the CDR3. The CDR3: CASSSGDRFGNTIYF. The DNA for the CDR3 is TGTGCCAGCAGCTCGGGGGACCGATTTGGAAACACCATATATTTT.

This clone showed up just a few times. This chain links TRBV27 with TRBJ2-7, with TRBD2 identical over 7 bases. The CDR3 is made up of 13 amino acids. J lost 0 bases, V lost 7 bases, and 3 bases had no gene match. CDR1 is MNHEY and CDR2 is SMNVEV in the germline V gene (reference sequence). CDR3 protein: CASIGGSSYEQYF. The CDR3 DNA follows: TGTGCCAGCATTGGCGGGAGCTCCTACGAGCAGTACTTC.

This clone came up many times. DNA for the CDR3: TGTGCCAGTAGTATAGCCACGGTAGGCAATCAGCCCCAGCATTTT. It is translated as CASSIATVGNQPQHF. This rearrangement joins TRBV19 to TRBJ1-5; unclear D gene. The CDR3 consists of 15 residues. Trimming cost V 1 base and J 2 bases, with 9 bases left between them. Germline CDR1 and CDR2: LNHDA and SQIVND (reference sequence).